Following are 8 T cell receptor beta chains from one sample sequenced in a study of cytomegalovirus exposure and HLA in healthy donors. The assay was immunoSEQ multiplex PCR, and TCRdb's table has in-frame clones only and misses some. This sample has about 120,000 clones, with around 86% found just once. The specimen sequenced was PBMCs. The receptors stem from a woman aged 18-29 years in good health and CMV-seronegative.

In this sample, this clone turned up a few times. This sequence joins TRBV28 and TRBJ2-3; perhaps TRBD2 as D (7 bases). V lost 6 bases, J lost 4 bases, and 20 bases lay in between. This CDR3 contains 16 residues. Germline CDR1 and CDR2: MDHEN and SYDVKM. The CDR3 here is CASSILQGRGADTQYF. DNA of the CDR3: TGTGCCAGCAGCATTCTACAGGGTCGGGGGGCAGATACGCAGTATTTT.

The V gene is TRBV15, the J gene TRBJ2-2; maybe TRBD2 (5 bases). CDR1 is LNHNV, CDR2 YYDKDF, per germline (reference sequence). This CDR3 is built from 16 residues. Trimming cost V 1 base and J 5 bases, with 14 bases left between them. The CDR3 reads CATSRGGGSGTGELFF. In DNA, the CDR3 is TGTGCCACCAGCAGAGGAGGTGGGAGTGGAACCGGGGAGCTGTTTTTT. Full variable domain (missing parts from reference TRBV15 and TRBJ2-2): DAMVIQNPRYQVTQFGKPVTLSCSQTLNHNVMYWYQQKSSQAPKLLFHYYDKDFNNEADTPDNFQSRRPNTSFCFLDIRSPGLGDTAMYLCATSRGGGSGTGELFFGEGSRLTVL.

The genes are TRBV5-1 and TRBJ1-4; 10 bases map to TRBD1. The CDR3 loop spans 16 amino acids. Trimming took 4 bases from V and 0 from J; bases not matched to a gene: 3. Per the germline V gene, CDR1 is SGHRS and CDR2 is YFSETQ. CDR3 nucleotide sequence: TGCGCCAGCAGCGGAGGACAGGGGGCAACTAATGAAAAACTGTTTTTT. Its protein is CASSGGQGATNEKLFF. The whole variable domain, filled in from reference TRBV5-1 and TRBJ1-4, reads KAGVTQTPRYLIKTRGQQVTLSCSPISGHRSVSWYQQTPGQGLQFLFEYFSETQRNKGNFPGRFSGRQFSNSRSEMNVSTLELGDSALYLCASSGGQGATNEKLFFGSGTQLSVL.

The rearrangement uses TRBV2 and TRBJ1-1; maybe TRBD1 (5 bases). The CDR3 runs 14 residues. Per the germline V gene, CDR1 is SNHLY and CDR2 is FYNNEI. The ends were cut back, 2 bases at V and 5 bases at J, with 12 bases in the middle. The CDR3 DNA reads TGTGCCAGCAGTGAAATTCTGGGGGGGACTGAAGCTTTCTTT. The encoded protein is CASSEILGGTEAFF.

This clone was seen a single time. This sequence joins TRBV27 and TRBJ2-7; 7 bases match TRBD2. After removal of 4 bases from V and 4 bases from J, the junction contained 16 bases not matched to a gene. The CDR3 consists of 17 residues. Per the germline V gene, CDR1 is MNHEY and CDR2 is SMNVEV (reference sequence). CDR3 DNA: TGTGCCAGCAGTTCCCGGGCGGGAGCTTCATTAGAATACGAGCAGTACTTC. Protein product: CASSSRAGASLEYEQYF.

V is TRBV30 and J is TRBJ2-5; TRBD2 aligns across 7 bases. The V gene end was trimmed by 2 bases and the J gene end by 4 bases; junction bases not matched to a gene: 10. This CDR3 spans 15 amino acids. CDR1 GTSNPN and CDR2 SVGIG come from the germline V gene (reference sequence). CDR3 protein: CAWSPPPGGRETQYF. The CDR3 DNA sequence: TGTGCCTGGAGTCCCCCACCGGGGGGTCGAGAGACCCAGTACTTC. Looking up the rest from reference TRBV30 and TRBJ2-5 gives the full variable domain: SQTIHQWPATLVQPVGSPLSLECTVEGTSNPNLYWYRQAAGRGLQLLFYSVGIGQISSEVPQNLSASRPQDRQFILSSKKLLLSDSGFYLCAWSPPPGGRETQYFGPGTRLLVL.

This chain links TRBV28 with TRBJ2-2; D unclear. Germline V CDR1 and CDR2: MDHEN, SYDVKM. This CDR3 is 16 amino acids long. V shed 4 bases and J shed 4 bases, with 16 bases lying between them. The CDR3 DNA is TGTGCCAGCAGTTCATTTTCTACCCCGGGCACCGGGGAGCTGTTTTTT. Its protein is CASSSFSTPGTGELFF.

This chain joins TRBV19 and TRBJ2-7; the match to TRBD1 covers 8 bases. This CDR3 is 15 amino acids long. V trimming: 0 bases; J trimming: 2 bases; junction bases outside the gene matches: 3. Germline lookup yields CDR1 LNHDA and CDR2 SQIVND (reference sequence). The CDR3 nucleotides read TGTGCCAGTAGTATAGATACAGGGGGTGCCTACGAGCAGTACTTC. Translation: CASSIDTGGAYEQYF.